The count of the clone carrying this TCR beta chain is one. This sample was included in a study of blood T cell repertoires in COVID-19. Germline CDR1 LNHNV, CDR2 YYDKDF (reference sequence). Trimming took off 2 bases at V and 3 bases at J, with 13 bases between the two ends. This CDR3 has 15 residues. TCRdb keeps only in-frame clones here, not all; method: immunoSEQ multiplex PCR. The data hold 140,000 to 150,000 clones, with 81% observed a single time. The chain is built from TRBV15 and TRBJ1-2, with D tentatively TRBD1 (5 bases). Sequenced: peripheral blood. The TCR sequence derives from a human donor in a cohort sampled during active COVID-19. The CDR3 spells CATSRPAAGDYGYTF. The CDR3 coding sequence is TGTGCCACCAGCAGACCCGCGGCGGGGGACTATGGCTACACCTTC.